These T cell receptor beta chains were read from a single sample in a study of neurological immune-mediated disorders. TCRdb called the 5' RACE reads again in MiXCR, with one record for every CDR3 protein. The table records fewer than 50,000 distinct CDR3 sequences, roughly 2.5% of them present only once. The sequenced material came from PBMCs. The source of these receptors is a young man with multiple sclerosis. Each CDR3 is given with its conserved first and last residue. A D gene is named only where the DNA matches it firmly. The size entry gives once, few, many or a size class.

j_call d_call v_call clone_size cdr3_aa cdr3_nt
TRBJ2-5 TRBD1 TRBV7-3 many CASSSTGTGMETQYF TGTGCCAGCAGCTCCACCGGGACAGGGATGGAGACCCAGTACTTC
TRBJ1-2 . TRBV5-1 many CASRAPGQPSYGYTF TGCGCCAGCAGGGCCCCCGGACAGCCCTCTTATGGCTACACCTTC
TRBJ2-1 TRBD2 TRBV27 many CASSRGLAVNNEQFF TGTGCCAGCAGCCGGGGACTAGCGGTAAACAATGAGCAGTTCTTC
TRBJ2-3 TRBD1 TRBV5-1 many CASKAGGLGTDTQYF TGCGCCAGCAAGGCAGGGGGCTTAGGCACAGATACGCAGTATTTT
TRBJ2-3 . TRBV20-1 many CSGIGSGTDTQYF TGCAGCGGGATAGGCTCTGGCACAGATACGCAGTATTTT
TRBJ1-2 . TRBV5-5 many CASSLARGSGGYTF TGTGCCAGCAGCTTGGCGAGAGGGTCTGGAGGCTACACCTTC
TRBJ1-2 . TRBV2 many CASSSRGYTF TGTGCCAGCAGTTCTCGCGGCTACACCTTC
TRBJ2-1 . TRBV3-1 many CASSQDRLVSGYNEQFF TGTGCCAGCAGCCAAGACAGGTTAGTCAGTGGCTACAATGAGCAGTTCTTC
TRBJ2-3 TRBD2 TRBV5-1 many CASSADAGGRGTDTQYF TGCGCCAGCAGCGCAGACGCGGGGGGGCGCGGCACAGATACGCAGTATTTT
TRBJ1-2 . TRBV11-2 many CASSLGSLYGYTF TGTGCCAGCAGCTTAGGCAGCCTCTATGGCTACACCTTC
TRBJ1-2 . TRBV20-1 few CSVPETASPNYGYTF TGCAGTGTTCCCGAGACAGCCAGCCCGAACTATGGCTACACCTTC
TRBJ2-1 TRBD2 TRBV6-6 many CASRILAGSNEQFF TGTGCCAGCAGGATACTAGCGGGAAGCAATGAGCAGTTCTTC